The clone carrying this T cell receptor beta chain has a count of ten or more. Its antigen is as yet unknown. These data are taken from a study of T cell clonality in common variable immunodeficiency. Broader study findings: Compared with controls, CVID subjects had fewer shared TCRbeta clones. CVID subjects showed higher TCRbeta clonality than healthy controls. Reportedly, TCR beta sequences from common variable immunodeficiency showed fewer deletions and N-nucleotide insertions.

Sequencing used immunoSEQ multiplex PCR; TCRdb keeps in-frame clones, though not all of them. Singletons are absent from the sample, which has about 66,000 clones. This receptor was taken from a person aged 18 to 75 in good health. Material: peripheral blood mononuclear cells.

The CDR3 sequence: CAISDIAGGKTGELFF. The CDR3 DNA, read in part, is TGTGCCATCAGCGATATAGCGGGAGGGAAAACCGGGGAG. This chain connects TRBV10-3 to TRBJ2-2, with 11 nucleotides matching TRBD2. Read data end 3 residues before the CDR3 end; the end is taken from the germline J gene. This CDR3 has 16 amino acids. V gave up 6 bases and J gave up 5 bases; unmatched junction bases: 8. CDR1 is ENHRY, CDR2 SYGVKD, per germline.